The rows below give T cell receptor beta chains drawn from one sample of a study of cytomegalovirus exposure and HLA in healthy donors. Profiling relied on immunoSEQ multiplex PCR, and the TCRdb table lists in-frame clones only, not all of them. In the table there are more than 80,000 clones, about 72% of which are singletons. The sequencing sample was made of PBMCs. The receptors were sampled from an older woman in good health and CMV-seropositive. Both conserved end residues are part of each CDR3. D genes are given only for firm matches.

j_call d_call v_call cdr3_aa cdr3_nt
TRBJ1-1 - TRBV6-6 CASTKDSLNTGAFF TGTGCCAGCACCAAAGACAGTTTGAACACTGGAGCTTTCTTT
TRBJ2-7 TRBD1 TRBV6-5 CASSTRDRRTYEQYF TGTGCCAGCAGTACACGGGACAGGAGAACCTACGAGCAGTACTTC
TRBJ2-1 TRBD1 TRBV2 CASRQDRGLDNEQFF TGTGCCAGCAGACAGGACAGGGGCCTTGACAATGAGCAGTTCTTC
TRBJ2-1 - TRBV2 CASSEASEANEQFF TGTGCCAGCAGTGAAGCGTCGGAGGCTAATGAGCAGTTCTTC
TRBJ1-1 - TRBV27 CASSSGQMSMNTEAFF TGTGCCAGCAGTTCCGGACAGATGTCCATGAACACTGAAGCTTTCTTT
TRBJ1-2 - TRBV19 CATPMEYGYTF TGTGCCACCCCTATGGAGTATGGCTACACCTTC
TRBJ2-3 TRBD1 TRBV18 CASSPGQGNVDTQYF TGTGCCAGCTCACCAGGACAGGGGAACGTGGATACGCAGTATTTT
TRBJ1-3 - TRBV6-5 CASSYGQAGNTIYF TGTGCCAGCAGTTACGGGCAGGCTGGAAACACCATATATTTT
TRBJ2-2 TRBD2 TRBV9 CACSVGGSSGRLAPGELFF TGTGCCTGCAGCGTAGGAGGATCTAGCGGGAGGCTGGCCCCCGGGGAGCTGTTTTTT
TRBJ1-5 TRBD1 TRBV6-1 CASSAPGTARQPQHF TGTGCCAGCAGCGCACCCGGGACAGCAAGACAGCCCCAGCATTTT
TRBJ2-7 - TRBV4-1 CASSQRDLFEQYF TGCGCCAGCAGCCAGAGGGACTTATTCGAGCAGTACTTC
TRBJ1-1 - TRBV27 CASSIGTALTEAFF TGTGCCAGCAGTATTGGCACAGCCCTCACTGAAGCTTTCTTT
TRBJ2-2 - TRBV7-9 CASSQTDRGTGELFF TGTGCCAGCAGCCAGACGGACAGAGGGACCGGGGAGCTGTTTTTT
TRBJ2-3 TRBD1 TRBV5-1 CASSTGQTATDTQYF TGCGCCAGCAGCACGGGACAGACGGCTACAGATACGCAGTATTTT
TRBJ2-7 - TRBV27 CASSLSIQGSAYEQYF TGTGCCAGCAGTTTATCAATTCAGGGTTCTGCCTACGAGCAGTACTTC
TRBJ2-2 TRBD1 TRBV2 CASHRDRADGELFF TGTGCCAGTCACCGGGACAGGGCGGACGGGGAGCTGTTTTTT
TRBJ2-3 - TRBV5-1 CASSLYTDTQYF TGCGCCAGCAGCCTATACACAGATACGCAGTATTTT
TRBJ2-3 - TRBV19 CASSRGGGTDTQYF TGTGCCAGTAGTAGAGGGGGGGGAACAGATACGCAGTATTTT
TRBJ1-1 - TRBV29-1 CSVATGSRVVTEAFF TGCAGCGTTGCAACGGGAAGCCGAGTGGTCACTGAAGCTTTCTTT
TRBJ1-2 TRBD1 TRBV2 CASTNRGYGYTF TGTGCCAGCACCAACAGGGGTTACGGCTACACCTTC
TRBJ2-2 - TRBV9 CASSGSTGGELFF TGTGCCAGCAGCGGTTCAACCGGGGGGGAGCTGTTTTTT
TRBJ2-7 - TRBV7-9 CASKQNYEQYF TGTGCCAGTAAACAAAACTACGAGCAGTACTTC
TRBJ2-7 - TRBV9 CASSTGTNEQYF TGTGCCAGCAGCACCGGGACAAACGAGCAGTACTTC